This TCR beta chain was profiled in a study of blood T cells in healthy people across ages. Healthy Caucasian individuals from Russia aged about 6 to 100 served as donors. Next came a second PCR, run for about 7 to 12 cycles, which used a sample-barcoded 5' primer along with a J-beta primer mix. TCRdb re-analysed the 5' RACE reads in MiXCR, keeping a single row per CDR3 protein. This table has hundreds of thousands of distinct CDR3 sequences, about 61% appearing once. CDR1 MDHEN and CDR2 SYDVKM come from the germline V gene. The CDR3 extends over 13 amino acids. Trimming took off 7 bases at V and 1 base at J, with 10 bases between the two ends.

Sequencing used blood. This receptor was identified in a man aged 40-50 years in good health. The chain recombines TRBV28 with TRBJ2-5; a possible D gene is TRBD1 (6 bases). CDR3 sequence (DNA): TGTGCCAGCATGAGGGACATCCAAGAGACCCAGTACTTC. Amino acid sequence: CASMRDIQETQYF.